These T cell receptor beta chains were read from a single sample in a study of T cells in narcolepsy. Sequencing used immunoSEQ multiplex PCR; TCRdb keeps in-frame clones, though not all of them. The sample comprises around 35,000 clones, 85% to 90% of which are singletons, and around 1.2% rests with the top ten. Sequencing was done on a sample of CD45RA- memory CD4+ T cells from PBMCs. These receptors originate from a human donor with narcolepsy. Each CDR3 is given with its conserved first and last residue. The order of the fields is V gene, CDR3 protein.

V: TRBV28
CDR3: CASLTRAKNIQYF

V: TRBV20-1
CDR3: CSAVMNTEAFF

V: TRBV4-1
CDR3: CASSQEPGGKNEQFF

V: TRBV5-1
CDR3: CASSLGAGTTGELFF

V: TRBV4-1
CDR3: CASSRVGGGTDTQYF

V: TRBV28
CDR3: CASSGGTIRETQYF

V: TRBV7-2
CDR3: CASSPGTANTGELFF

V: TRBV20-1
CDR3: CSAKENGYTF

V: TRBV6-5
CDR3: CASSPLGDQPQHF

V: TRBV19
CDR3: CASSMDRDQPQHF

V: TRBV10-2
CDR3: CASSGSGGGQPQHF

V: TRBV7-3
CDR3: CASSPPSGGPHEQFF

V: TRBV6-4
CDR3: CASRKEEANTEAFF

V: TRBV30
CDR3: CAWKSPGGYTEAFF

V: TRBV2
CDR3: CATSIGGDNSPLHF

V: TRBV6-1
CDR3: CASSEGGTGMAKNIQYF

V: TRBV18
CDR3: CASSPPAQSETQYF

V: TRBV7-2
CDR3: CASTRQYNQPQHF

V: TRBV6-5
CDR3: CASSSGPYSTDTQYF

V: TRBV28
CDR3: CASSLFHSNQPQHF

V: TRBV19
CDR3: CASSIAAGDTEAFF

V: TRBV28
CDR3: CASRKRLDNSPLHF

V: TRBV7-8
CDR3: CASSRGLYSQPQHF

V: TRBV7-3
CDR3: CASSPTGQGKRSPLHF

V: TRBV4-1
CDR3: CASSQEGGGWVPQHF

V: TRBV10-3
CDR3: CAISESRTGKAEAFF

V: TRBV6-5
CDR3: CASTWTVNTEAFF

V: TRBV30
CDR3: CAWSLAGGNTQYF

V: TRBV10-3
CDR3: CAISDLTGGWNGYTF

V: TRBV14
CDR3: CASSAGQLISPKGYTF

V: TRBV25-1
CDR3: CASSGLAGASGANVLTF

V: TRBV25-1
CDR3: CASSEKQSLLNTGELFF

V: TRBV27
CDR3: CASSLSAGNTIYF

V: TRBV11-3
CDR3: CASSQGQPNNEQFF

V: TRBV7-3
CDR3: CASSPSSGSSYEQYF

V: TRBV28
CDR3: CAGGKGISTDTQYF

V: TRBV19
CDR3: CATALRVGDSPLHF

V: TRBV2
CDR3: CASSFAQGTTNEKLFF

V: TRBV5-1
CDR3: CASSLAVGYQETQYF

V: TRBV27
CDR3: CASSMTSGGPLPGELFF

V: TRBV7-2
CDR3: CASSSPAGGRVSAEQCF

V: TRBV6-1
CDR3: CASSLDSYGYTF

V: TRBV5-1
CDR3: CASSVTGGVTGELFF

V: TRBV4-2
CDR3: CASSQDFISPPRNEQFF

V: TRBV28
CDR3: CASRFMAGNEQFF

V: TRBV5-1
CDR3: CASSLVTAGSYTF

V: TRBV27
CDR3: CASSLSRDRMDEQYF

V: TRBV5-1
CDR3: CASSLQGAEETQYF

V: TRBV5-1
CDR3: CASSFGGTTSYEQYF

V: TRBV11-2
CDR3: CASSFQPAGGLTGELFF

V: TRBV14
CDR3: CASARAGLSSYNSPLHF

V: TRBV25-1
CDR3: CASSGIAPTGELFF

V: TRBV29-1
CDR3: CSVDRSGSRGGYTF

V: TRBV6-1
CDR3: CASSVWGDEQYF

V: TRBV6-5
CDR3: CASSGGRGQPQHF

V: TRBV7-9
CDR3: CASSLAGAAQYF

V: TRBV6-6
CDR3: CASSFAPGQGAEAFF

V: TRBV10-3
CDR3: CATGTSGSFTDTQYF

V: TRBV2
CDR3: CASIGTSGAGELFF

V: TRBV6-1
CDR3: CASSEEFGTAREQYF